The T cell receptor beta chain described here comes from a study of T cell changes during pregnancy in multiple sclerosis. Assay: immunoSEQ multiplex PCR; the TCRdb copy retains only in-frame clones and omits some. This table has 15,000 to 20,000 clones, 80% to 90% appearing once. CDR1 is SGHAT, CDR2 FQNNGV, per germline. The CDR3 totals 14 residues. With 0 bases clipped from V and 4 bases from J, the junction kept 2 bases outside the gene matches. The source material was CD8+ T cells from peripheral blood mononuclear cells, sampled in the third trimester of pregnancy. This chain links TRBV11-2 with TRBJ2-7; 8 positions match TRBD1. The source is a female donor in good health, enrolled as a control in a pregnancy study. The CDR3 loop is CASSLDTGGYEQYF. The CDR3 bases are TGTGCCAGCAGCTTAGACACAGGGGGGTACGAGCAGTACTTC.